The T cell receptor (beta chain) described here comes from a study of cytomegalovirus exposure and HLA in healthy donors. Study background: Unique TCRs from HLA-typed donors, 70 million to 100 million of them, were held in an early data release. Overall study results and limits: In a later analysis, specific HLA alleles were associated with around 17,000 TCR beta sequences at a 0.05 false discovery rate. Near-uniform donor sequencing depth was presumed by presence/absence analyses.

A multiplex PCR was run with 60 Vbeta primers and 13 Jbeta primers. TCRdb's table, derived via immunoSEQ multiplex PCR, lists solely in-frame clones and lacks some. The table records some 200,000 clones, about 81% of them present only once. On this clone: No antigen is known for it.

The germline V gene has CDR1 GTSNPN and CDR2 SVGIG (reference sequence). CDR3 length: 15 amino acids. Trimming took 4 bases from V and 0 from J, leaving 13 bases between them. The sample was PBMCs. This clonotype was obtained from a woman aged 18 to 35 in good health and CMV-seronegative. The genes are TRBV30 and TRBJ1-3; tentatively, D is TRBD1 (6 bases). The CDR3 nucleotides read TGTGCCTGGATTAGGACGGACAGCTCTGGAAACACCATATATTTT. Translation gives CAWIRTDSSGNTIYF.